Below, 21 T cell receptor beta chains from the same sample are listed, as sequenced in a study of Graves' ophthalmopathy and Graves' hyperthyroidism. CDR3 regions of TCR beta were amplified from RNA transcripts. Second-round multiplex PCR followed a first-round RT-PCR using HTBI primers. TCRdb re-called the multiplex PCR reads through MiXCR, storing one row per CDR3 protein. In the table there are approximately 1.2 million distinct CDR3 sequences, approximately 35% of which are singletons. The material sequenced was peripheral blood or thyroid tissue (not recorded which). These receptor sequences come from an adult man with Graves' hyperthyroidism.

The chain joins TRBV20-1 to TRBJ2-7, with D possibly being TRBD1 (6 bases). The CDR3 loop spans 13 amino acids. Trimming shortened V by 0 bases and J by 3 bases, and 9 bases separated the two germline ends. In germline, CDR1 is DFQATT, CDR2 SNEGSKA (reference sequence). CDR3 sequence reads: CSARDGQFYEQYF. The CDR3 bases are TGCAGTGCTAGAGACGGACAGTTCTACGAGCAGTACTTC.

The chain couples TRBV19 to TRBJ2-7, with 9 positions matching TRBD1. Trimming cost V 3 bases and J 3 bases; bases outside gene matches: 9. CDR3 length: 16 amino acids. Germline V gene data show CDR1 as LNHDA and CDR2 as SQIVND (reference sequence). CDR3 sequence: CASSIVGRTGDYEQYF. In nucleotides, the CDR3 is TGTGCCAGTAGTATCGTCGGAAGGACAGGGGACTACGAGCAGTACTTC.

There are a few counts of this clonotype. The chain couples TRBV4-3 to TRBJ2-7; a possible D gene is TRBD2 (5 bases). The CDR3 is 15 residues long. Trimming pared 0 bases from V and 5 bases from J, leaving 14 bases between. Germline V gene data show CDR1 as LGHNA and CDR2 as YSLEER. The CDR3 loop is CASSQDLSGIDEQYF. CDR3 DNA sequence: TGCGCCAGCAGCCAAGATCTCTCGGGGATCGACGAGCAGTACTTC.

Comments on this clonotype: It may be a read error: a sequence one base away is much more abundant. The CDR3 end shows no conserved phenylalanine or tryptophan, and so a read error is likely. This chain joins TRBV5-1 and TRBJ1-6; D possibly corresponds to TRBD1 (6 bases). Germline V gene data show CDR1 as SGHRS and CDR2 as YFSETQ. The length of the CDR3 is 15 residues. In nucleotides, the CDR3 is TGTGCCAGCAGCGGAGTCGGACAGTATAATTCACCCCTCCACCTT. This sequence encodes CASSGVGQYNSPLHL.

This clonotype was counted a few times. V is TRBV11-2 and J is TRBJ2-5; no reliable D call. CDR3 length: 14 amino acids. Germline CDR1 and CDR2: SGHAT and FQNNGV. Trimming left V 1 base short and J 5 bases short, with 11 bases between. The CDR3 nucleotides read TGTGCCAGCAGCTTAGTGAGGCGTTGGGAGACCCAGTACTTC. This gives the protein CASSLVRRWETQYF.

A note on this clonotype: With a much larger clone just one base away, this may be a read error. The J gene is TRBJ2-7, the V gene TRBV5-1; TRBD2 matches at 8 bases. In germline, CDR1 is SGHRS, CDR2 YFSETQ. The CDR3 is 15 residues long. The junction had 8 bases not matched to a gene; V was cut back by 3 bases and J by 3 bases. DNA for the CDR3: TGCGCCAGCAGCTCAGGTAGCGGGGCTATCTACGAGCAGTACTTC. Protein: CASSSGSGAIYEQYF.

This clonotype was recorded at least ten times. This chain links TRBV19 with TRBJ2-7, with TRBD1 matching over 9 bases. From germline, CDR1 is LNHDA and CDR2 SQIVND (reference sequence). This CDR3 contains 14 residues. Unmatched junction bases numbered 0, after V lost 1 base and J lost 2 bases. CDR3 nucleotides: TGTGCCAGTAGTATAGGGGACAGGGCCTACGAGCAGTACTTC. It translates to CASSIGDRAYEQYF.

There are many counts of this clonotype. This chain links TRBV10-3 with TRBJ2-7, with 11 bases lining up with TRBD2. V lost 4 bases to trimming and J lost 6 bases; unmatched junction nucleotides: 2. In germline, CDR1 is ENHRY, CDR2 SYGVKD. This CDR3 region has 13 residues. CDR3: CAISGTSGLEQYF. CDR3 DNA: TGTGCCATCAGTGGGACTAGCGGGCTCGAGCAGTACTTC.

This clonotype has only a few counts. This sequence joins TRBV10-3 and TRBJ1-2, with TRBD1 as a possible D gene (6 bases). Trimming took 6 bases from V and 7 from J, leaving 18 bases between them. The CDR3 loop spans 14 amino acids. Per germline, CDR1 ENHRY and CDR2 SYGVKD. This CDR3 is CAISGAGGQSGYTF. The CDR3 DNA is TGTGCCATCAGCGGGGCCGGGGGGCAGAGTGGCTACACCTTC.

The sample holds many counts of this clonotype. The chain uses TRBV12-3 or TRBV12-4 and TRBJ2-5; D unresolved. The CDR3 runs to 14 residues. Trimming left V 1 base short and J 3 bases short, with 9 bases between. The CDR3 coding sequence is TGTGCCAGCAGTTTAGATGGGTGGGAAGAGACCCAGTACTTC. This sequence encodes CASSLDGWEETQYF.

About this clonotype: Relative to the germline gene, one junction end is altered; a read error may explain this. The chain employs TRBV29-1 and TRBJ1-1, with D perhaps TRBD1 (6 bases). Germline loops: CDR1 SQVTM, CDR2 ANQGSEA. This CDR3 is 12 amino acids long. The DNA for the CDR3 is TGCAGCGTCGAAGGGGGGACCCGGGATGTTTTCTTT. Translation gives CSVEGGTRDVFF.

The chain is built from TRBV9 and TRBJ2-2, with 10 nucleotides matching TRBD2. Trimming cost V 5 bases and J 4 bases; bases outside gene matches: 11. From germline, CDR1 is SGDLS and CDR2 YYNGEE. The CDR3 totals 17 residues. The CDR3 loop reads CASSSPGLALFTGELFF. The CDR3 DNA reads as TGTGCCAGCAGTTCGCCGGGACTAGCGCTATTCACCGGGGAGCTGTTTTTT.

This clonotype was seen more than once but under ten times. CDR3 DNA sequence: TGTGCCAGCAGCTTAAATCCATACCAGGGACAGGCGGACTCTGGGGCCAACGTCCTGACTTTC. It translates to CASSLNPYQGQADSGANVLTF. V is TRBV7-8 and J is TRBJ2-6; TRBD1 aligns across 8 bases. Trimming at V came to 2 bases and at J to 0 bases, leaving 15 bases not matched to a gene. The CDR3 consists of 21 residues. CDR1 is SGHVS and CDR2 is FQNEAQ in the germline V gene.

This chain links TRBV7-6 with TRBJ1-4; D unresolved. The V end lost 3 bases, the J end lost 6 bases, and 11 bases lay between the germline ends. The germline V gene encodes CDR1 SGHVS and CDR2 FNYEAQ. This CDR3 spans 14 amino acids. The CDR3 loop reads CASSFGPRHEKLFF. Written as DNA, the CDR3 is TGTGCCAGCAGCTTCGGACCAAGGCATGAAAAACTGTTTTTT. The full variable domain, rest sourced from reference TRBV7-6 and TRBJ1-4, is GAGVSQSPRYKVTKRGQDVALRCDPISGHVSLYWYRQALGQGPEFLTYFNYEAQQDKSGLPNDRFSAERPEGSISTLTIQRTEQRDSAMYRCASSFGPRHEKLFFGSGTQLSVL.

This clonotype showed up many times. The chain couples TRBV29-1 to TRBJ1-4; D is unresolved. The germline gives CDR1 SQVTM, CDR2 ANQGSEA. The CDR3 has 11 residues. V was clipped by 4 bases and J by 14 bases, with 14 bases between them. The DNA of the CDR3 is TGCAGCGTTGCATATAGGAAAATGCTGTTTTTT. Translating gives CSVAYRKMLFF.

The rearrangement links TRBV20-1 to TRBJ1-4, with no clear D. The CDR3 is 13 amino acids. V lost 0 bases and J lost 6, with 8 bases in between. CDR1 and CDR2 from the germline V gene are DFQATT and SNEGSKA (reference sequence). CDR3 in DNA: TGCAGTGCTAGAGAGGGAGTTGATGAAAAACTGTTTTTT. This codes for CSAREGVDEKLFF.

Only a few counts were recorded for this clonotype. The CDR3: CASSQDAQGNQPQHF. The CDR3 DNA reads TGCGCCAGCAGCCAAGATGCCCAGGGAAATCAGCCCCAGCATTTT. The chain employs TRBV4-3 and TRBJ1-5; maybe TRBD1 (5 bases). Looked up from germline, CDR1 is LGHNA and CDR2 is YSLEER. This CDR3 spans 15 amino acids. V was pared by 0 bases and J by 4 bases, with 10 bases between.

This clonotype occurred many times. The DNA is omitted, as the CDR3 cannot be located on it reliably, and the CDR3 follows TCRdb's listing. J is TRBJ1-1 and V is TRBV29-1; TRBD1 is taken as the D call from the table, unchecked against the DNA. From its first to its last residue, the CDR3 has 8 amino acids. The germline CDR1 and CDR2 sequences are SQVTM and ANQGSEA. The CDR3 region is CSVAGGAF.

This clonotype was recorded a few times. CDR3 region: CASSAYQGGNTIYF. In DNA form, the CDR3 reads TGCGCCAGCAGTGCGTACCAGGGCGGAAACACCATATATTTT. The rearrangement links TRBV10-2 to TRBJ1-3; perhaps TRBD1 as D (5 bases). Per germline, CDR1 WSHSY and CDR2 SAAADI. The CDR3 sequence is 14 residues long. The germline V and J ends were trimmed by 4 bases and 4 bases, with 11 bases remaining between them.

V usage is TRBV12-3 or TRBV12-4 and J usage is TRBJ2-7; either TRBD1 or TRBD2 may fit D (5 bases each). The ends were cut back, 5 bases at V and 3 bases at J, with 17 bases in the middle. The CDR3 spans 15 residues. The CDR3 loop is CASSARGRTIYEQYF. The CDR3 DNA sequence: TGTGCCAGCAGTGCTCGCGGGCGGACAATCTACGAGCAGTACTTC.

This clonotype was seen only a few times. The chain uses TRBV7-8 and TRBJ1-6; 7 nucleotides agree with TRBD1. The CDR3 sequence is 11 residues long. With V trimmed by 4 bases and J by 13 bases, 1 base remained unmatched. CDR1 and CDR2 from the germline V gene are SGHVS and FQNEAQ. The CDR3 sequence is CASSSQGPLHF. For the CDR3, the DNA is TGTGCCAGCAGCTCACAGGGGCCCCTCCACTTT.